This passage covers 25 T cell receptor beta chains from one sample sequenced in a study of T cell repertoires in cytomegalovirus infection. One entry per CDR3 protein, called by TCRdb with MiXCR from the reads. The sample holds around 440,000 distinct CDR3 sequences, 11% seen once. Specimen: PBMCs. The source is a human donor in good health (CMV status not recorded). Some clones in this sample may be carry-over from other donors' samples.

This chain uses TRBV19 with TRBJ2-3; 13 bases fit TRBD2. The CDR3 runs 16 residues. After removal of 3 bases from V and 4 bases from J, the junction contained 4 bases not matched to a gene. From germline, CDR1 is LNHDA and CDR2 SQIVND (reference sequence). CDR3 loop: CASSMGGLAGADTQYF. The CDR3 nucleotides are TGTGCCAGTAGTATGGGAGGACTAGCGGGGGCAGATACGCAGTATTTT. Full variable domain (missing parts from reference TRBV19 and TRBJ2-3): DGGITQSPKYLFRKEGQNVTLSCEQNLNHDAMYWYRQDPGQGLRLIYYSQIVNDFQKGDIAEGYSVSREKKESFPLTVTSAQKNPTAFYLCASSMGGLAGADTQYFGPGTRLTVL.

This clonotype has ten or more counts. The chain employs TRBV6-5 and TRBJ1-1; D remains ambiguous. The germline gives CDR1 MNHEY, CDR2 SVGAGI. CDR3 length: 14 amino acids. With 0 bases removed from V and 1 base from J, the gap between germline ends came to 6 bases. CDR3 region: CASSYSRRNTEAFF. In DNA form, the CDR3 reads TGTGCCAGCAGTTACTCGCGCCGGAACACTGAAGCTTTCTTT.

This clonotype came up many times. This chain links TRBV11-1 with TRBJ2-5; TRBD2 aligns across 15 bases. Per the germline V gene, CDR1 is SGHAT and CDR2 is FQDESV (reference sequence). The CDR3 is made up of 17 amino acids. V gave up 3 bases and J gave up 1 base; unmatched junction bases: 3. The CDR3: CASSFGTSGRIQETQYF. The CDR3 DNA is TGTGCCAGCAGCTTCGGGACTAGCGGGAGGATCCAAGAGACCCAGTACTTC.

This clonotype was seen many times. This chain links TRBV28 with TRBJ2-5; 9 nucleotides align to TRBD1. The CDR3 length is 13 residues. With V trimmed by 6 bases and J by 3 bases, 2 bases remained unmatched. Germline V gives CDR1 MDHEN, CDR2 SYDVKM. In DNA, the CDR3 is TGTGCCAGCAGGAGACAGGGGGAAGAGACCCAGTACTTC. Translating gives CASRRQGEETQYF. The variable domain in full, completed from reference TRBV28 and TRBJ2-5, reads DVKVTQSSRYLVKRTGEKVFLECVQDMDHENMFWYRQDPGLGLRLIYFSYDVKMKEKGDIPEGYSVSREKKERFSLILESASTNQTSMYLCASRRQGEETQYFGPGTRLLVL.

This clonotype was detected many times. The V gene is TRBV7-9, the J gene TRBJ2-1; D is ambiguous. Trimming left V 2 bases short and J 10 bases short, with 18 bases between. The CDR3 length is 15 residues. Germline values: CDR1 SEHNR, CDR2 FQNEAQ (reference sequence). The CDR3 spells CASSLTALSGEEQFF. The DNA for the CDR3 is TGTGCCAGCAGCTTAACGGCCCTATCCGGTGAGGAGCAGTTCTTC.

This clonotype came up many times. This sequence joins TRBV7-9 and TRBJ2-7; D is tentatively TRBD1 or TRBD2 (5 bases each). Germline V lookup: CDR1 SEHNR, CDR2 FQNEAQ (reference sequence). The CDR3 extends over 12 amino acids. With 6 bases removed from V and 5 bases from J, the gap between germline ends came to 11 bases. CDR3 coding DNA: TGTGCCAGCAGTCGGATGGGGGACGAGCAGTACTTC. Protein sequence: CASSRMGDEQYF.

This clonotype appeared many times. The V call is TRBV7-2, the J call TRBJ1-4; D is ambiguous. Trimming pared 3 bases from V and 8 bases from J, leaving 7 bases between. Germline V lookup: CDR1 SGHTA, CDR2 FQGNSA. This CDR3 has 12 amino acids. Here the CDR3 DNA reads TGTGCCAGCAGCTTGTGGCGCGAAAAACTGTTTTTT. Protein product: CASSLWREKLFF.

The rearrangement joins TRBV20-1 to TRBJ1-6; no firm D call. The CDR3 sequence is 15 residues long. Germline V CDR1 and CDR2: DFQATT, SNEGSKA (reference sequence). Trimming took 1 base from V and 8 from J, leaving 15 bases between them. CDR3 region: CSARVGPKGDSPLHF. The CDR3 bases are TGCAGTGCTAGAGTAGGCCCGAAGGGAGATTCACCCCTCCACTTT.

This clonotype was seen ten or more times. A read error may account for a junction end that differs from germline. This chain links TRBV7-3 with TRBJ2-1, with TRBD1 identical over 9 bases. There are 16 residues in the CDR3. The germline V gene encodes CDR1 SGHTA and CDR2 FQGTGA. The CDR3 coding sequence is TGTGCCAGCAGCCTAACAGGGGGCGCGGCCTACAATGAGCAGTTCTTC. It translates to CASSLTGGAAYNEQFF.

This clonotype has a single count. The genes are TRBV30 and TRBJ2-7; 8 nucleotides align to TRBD1. From germline, CDR1 is GTSNPN and CDR2 SVGIG (reference sequence). The CDR3 is made up of 12 amino acids. V shed 5 bases, J shed 0 bases, and the junction held 0 bases outside the gene matches. CDR3 protein: CAWGQGSYEQYF. In DNA, the CDR3 is TGTGCCTGGGGACAGGGCTCCTACGAGCAGTACTTC.

CDR3 protein: CSSPGDNEQFF. The CDR3 DNA reads TGCAGTTCACCGGGGGACAATGAGCAGTTCTTC. V and J are TRBV20-1 and TRBJ2-1; D may be TRBD2 (6 bases). This CDR3 has 11 residues. Deletions cut 8 bases from V and 5 bases from J, with 10 bases between. The germline V gene encodes CDR1 DFQATT and CDR2 SNEGSKA (reference sequence).

There are many counts of this clonotype. The chain recombines TRBV20-1 with TRBJ1-2; the D gene is possibly TRBD1 (6 bases). V gave up 2 bases and J gave up 1 base, with 11 bases separating them. CDR1 and CDR2 from the germline V gene are DFQATT and SNEGSKA (reference sequence). The CDR3 has 14 amino acids. The CDR3 DNA reads as TGCAGTGCTAGATCGGGGGGCTATAACTATGGCTACACCTTC. Protein product: CSARSGGYNYGYTF.

In its sample, this clonotype was seen a few times. The rearrangement uses TRBV4-2 and TRBJ2-2; 8 nucleotides match TRBD2. Germline assignment: CDR1 LGHNA and CDR2 YNFKEQ. The CDR3 covers 14 residues. V dropped 4 bases and J dropped 7; count of bases not matched to a gene: 5. CDR3 residues: CASSRPSGGGELFF. The CDR3 nucleotides read TGTGCCAGCAGCCGCCCCAGCGGGGGCGGGGAGCTGTTTTTT.

In its sample, this clonotype was seen many times. The V call is TRBV6-1, the J call TRBJ2-7; a weak D match, TRBD2 (6 bases). Germline V gene lookup returns CDR1 MNHNS and CDR2 SASEGT. With 6 bases removed from V and 4 bases from J, the gap between germline ends came to 16 bases. The CDR3 extends over 14 amino acids. The CDR3, as DNA: TGTGCCAGCAGCTCCTGGGGGGAGGAATACGAGCAGTACTTC. Amino acid sequence: CASSSWGEEYEQYF.

This clonotype was detected a few times. The V gene is TRBV15, the J gene TRBJ2-2; maybe TRBD1 (6 bases). The CDR3 contains 16 residues. Germline-derived CDR1 and CDR2 are LNHNV and YYDKDF (reference sequence). Trimming left V 1 base short and J 2 bases short, with 11 bases between. CDR3 bases: TGTGCCACCAGCAGAGCTTGGGACACAAACACCGGGGAGCTGTTTTTT. Translation: CATSRAWDTNTGELFF.

This clonotype appeared many times. This chain connects TRBV5-1 to TRBJ2-2; D unclear. V lost 0 bases and J 6 bases, leaving 12 bases between the germline ends. The CDR3 extends over 15 amino acids. Germline-derived CDR1 and CDR2 are SGHRS and YFSETQ. CDR3 in DNA: TGCGCCAGCAGCTTGGAGTTCATTGGGTCCGGGGAGCTGTTTTTT. This codes for CASSLEFIGSGELFF.

This clonotype was picked up many times. The CDR3 DNA follows: TGTGCCAGTAGTATTGACGGAGCGGGAACCTACGAGCAGTACTTC. Protein product: CASSIDGAGTYEQYF. The V call is TRBV19, the J call TRBJ2-7; 7 bases are a match to TRBD2. V lost 3 bases and J lost 2; bases outside the gene matches: 7. CDR1 and CDR2 from the germline V gene are LNHDA and SQIVND (reference sequence). CDR3 length equals 15 residues.

This clonotype has ten or more counts. The chain couples TRBV5-1 to TRBJ2-1; 9 bases are shared with TRBD2. There are 14 residues in the CDR3. The V gene's germline CDR1 is SGHRS and CDR2 YFSETQ. J lost 6 bases, V lost 0 bases, and 1 base had no gene match. This CDR3 is CASSLETSGNEQFF. The CDR3 DNA reads TGCGCCAGCAGCTTGGAGACTAGCGGCAATGAGCAGTTCTTC.

The chain joins TRBV13 to TRBJ2-1; maybe TRBD1 (5 bases). The CDR3 spans 16 residues. In germline, CDR1 is PRHDT, CDR2 FYEKMQ (reference sequence). Trimming removed 2 bases at V and 9 bases at J, with 20 bases between. Here the CDR3 DNA reads TGTGCCAGCAGCTTAAGGGGCCAGGGCCTTTTGACTGAGCAGTTCTTC. Amino acids: CASSLRGQGLLTEQFF.

The rearrangement links TRBV12-3 or TRBV12-4 to TRBJ2-1; 8 nucleotides line up with TRBD2. This CDR3 region has 13 residues. V lost 10 bases to trimming and J lost 8 bases; unmatched junction nucleotides: 10. The CDR3 loop is CATDSGAGYEQFF. In DNA, the CDR3 is TGTGCCACCGATAGCGGGGCGGGCTATGAGCAGTTCTTC.

This clonotype was counted between two and nine times. This sequence joins TRBV5-5 and TRBJ1-1; D gene uncertain. The CDR3 has 13 amino acids. The germline V and J ends were trimmed by 2 bases and 5 bases, with 10 bases remaining between them. CDR1 SGHKS and CDR2 YYEKEE come from the germline V gene (reference sequence). CDR3 sequence (DNA): TGTGCCAGCAGCTTAACGGTAGATACTGAAGCTTTCTTT. Protein sequence: CASSLTVDTEAFF.

The chain couples TRBV29-1 to TRBJ2-5; no clear D. Deletions cut 3 bases from V and 4 bases from J, with 9 bases between. Per germline, CDR1 SQVTM and CDR2 ANQGSEA. The CDR3 sequence is 12 residues long. The CDR3 spells CSVEGLLETQYF. The CDR3, as DNA: TGCAGCGTTGAGGGGTTGTTAGAGACCCAGTACTTC.

In its sample, this clonotype was seen many times. The chain combines TRBV7-9 with TRBJ2-7; D may be TRBD1 (5 bases). Germline V gene sequence: CDR1 SEHNR, CDR2 FQNEAQ (reference sequence). The V gene lost 5 bases and the J gene lost 1 base, with 9 bases spanning the gap. The CDR3 has 13 amino acids. CDR3 amino acids: CASSPGYSYEQYF. As DNA, the CDR3 is TGTGCCAGCAGCCCAGGGTATTCCTACGAGCAGTACTTC. Filled out from reference TRBV7-9 and TRBJ2-7, the complete variable domain reads DTGVSQNPRHKITKRGQNVTFRCDPISEHNRLYWYRQTLGQGPEFLTYFQNEAQLEKSRLLSDRFSAERPKGSFSTLEIQRTEQGDSAMYLCASSPGYSYEQYFGPGTRLTVT.

In its sample, this clonotype was seen many times. Here the CDR3 DNA reads TGTGCCAGCAGCTCTAGTGGGCCGCTCCAACGGGAGACCCAGTACTTC. Translated, it gives CASSSSGPLQRETQYF. The rearrangement joins TRBV7-9 to TRBJ2-5; D is undetermined. The germline V gene encodes CDR1 SEHNR and CDR2 FQNEAQ (reference sequence). V lost 4 bases and J 5 bases, leaving 20 bases between the germline ends. CDR3 size: 16 residues.

This clonotype appeared many times. The V gene is TRBV6-1, the J gene TRBJ1-2; TRBD1 aligns across 7 bases. J gave up 0 bases and V 6 bases, and 10 bases lay outside the gene matches. Germline V CDR1 and CDR2: MNHNS, SASEGT. The CDR3 length is 16 residues. CDR3 DNA: TGTGCCAGCAGAGGGGACAGCGGCGTTTCTAACTATGGCTACACCTTC. Translated, it gives CASRGDSGVSNYGYTF.